These 26 T cell receptor beta chains were all obtained from the same sample, sequenced in a study of Ad26.COV2.S vaccination and SARS-CoV-2 variants. Profiled with immunoSEQ multiplex PCR; TCRdb holds only in-frame clones, not every one. The table lists more than 300,000 clones, about 88% of them singletons. Treatment: around 19 received Ad26.COV2.S at low or high dose, single or two shots; about five received placebo; per-sample allocation not given. Samples came from day 63 after the first vaccine or placebo injection. The sequenced sample was peripheral blood, obtained in a trial of Ad26.COV2.S vaccine versus placebo. Receptors were obtained from a person between 18 and 59 years old who received the Ad26.COV2.S COVID-19 vaccine or a placebo.

The chain has TRBV12-5 and TRBJ1-1; the D is unclear. The CDR3 spans 15 residues. Trimming shortened V by 1 base and J by 4 bases, and 13 bases separated the two germline ends. From germline, CDR1 is LGHNT and CDR2 FRNRAP. The CDR3 here is CASGLAFGVGTEAFF. The CDR3 DNA reads as TGTGCTAGTGGTTTGGCTTTCGGGGTGGGCACTGAAGCTTTCTTT.

The rearrangement links TRBV27 to TRBJ1-2; tentative D call: TRBD1 (6 bases). The CDR3 has 14 amino acids. Per germline, CDR1 MNHEY and CDR2 SMNVEV (reference sequence). Trimming took 3 bases from V and 2 from J, leaving 10 bases between them. CDR3 coding DNA: TGTGCCAGCAGTTTGTTAGGACAGAACTATGGCTACACCTTC. Its translation: CASSLLGQNYGYTF.

The rearrangement joins TRBV7-9 to TRBJ1-1, with 7 bases fitting TRBD1. This CDR3 is built from 14 residues. Germline CDR1 is SEHNR and CDR2 is FQNEAQ (reference sequence). Losses at the gene ends were 7 bases for V and 1 base for J; bases not matched to a gene: 6. Here the CDR3 DNA reads TGTGCCAGCACCCGAGGGACAGAGAACACTGAAGCTTTCTTT. Translated, it gives CASTRGTENTEAFF.

The chain joins TRBV4-1 to TRBJ2-5; no clear D gene. This CDR3 is built from 12 residues. Trimming left V 1 base short and J 7 bases short, with 7 bases between. Germline V gene lookup returns CDR1 MGHRA and CDR2 YSYEKL. CDR3 sequence reads: CASSQGGVTQYF. CDR3 DNA sequence: TGCGCCAGCAGCCAAGGAGGCGTGACCCAGTACTTC.

The chain carries TRBV7-2 and TRBJ1-5, with D tentatively TRBD1 (5 bases). With 3 bases removed from V and 7 bases from J, the gap between germline ends came to 7 bases. The CDR3 sequence is 12 residues long. The germline gives CDR1 SGHTA, CDR2 FQGNSA. CDR3 DNA sequence: TGTGCCAGCAGCTTCGGGGACCAGCCCCAGCATTTT. Translating it yields CASSFGDQPQHF.

This clone was found a few times. The J gene is TRBJ1-1, the V gene TRBV7-9; D unresolved. The CDR3 extends over 13 amino acids. V gave up 5 bases and J gave up 0 bases, with 7 bases separating them. Germline CDR1 reads SEHNR; CDR2 reads FQNEAQ (reference sequence). CDR3 region: CASSTEMNTEAFF. CDR3 in DNA: TGTGCCAGCAGCACGGAGATGAACACTGAAGCTTTCTTT.

V usage is TRBV4-3 and J usage is TRBJ2-1; 7 bases agree with TRBD1. With V trimmed by 4 bases and J by 9 bases, 0 bases remained unmatched. The CDR3 spans 11 residues. Germline CDR1 reads LGHNA; CDR2 reads YSLEER. The CDR3 spells CASSRTGEQFF. The CDR3 coding sequence is TGCGCCAGCAGCCGGACAGGTGAGCAGTTCTTC.

The genes are TRBV6-5 and TRBJ1-1; TRBD1 is a possible D gene (5 bases). The CDR3 contains 16 residues. Germline V gives CDR1 MNHEY, CDR2 SVGAGI. The germline V and J ends were trimmed by 2 bases and 0 bases, with 13 bases remaining between them. CDR3: CASSYQSRGLNTEAFF. As DNA, the CDR3 is TGTGCCAGCAGTTACCAATCGAGGGGCTTGAACACTGAAGCTTTCTTT.

This chain links TRBV7-2 with TRBJ2-2; D might be TRBD2 (6 bases). V lost 1 base and J lost 2, with 11 bases in between. Germline CDR1 reads SGHTA; CDR2 reads FQGNSA. The CDR3 has 16 amino acids. Here the CDR3 reads CASSLVGLPNTGELFF. CDR3 DNA: TGTGCCAGCAGCTTAGTTGGACTACCTAACACCGGGGAGCTGTTTTTT.

This rearrangement joins TRBV2 to TRBJ1-2, with 9 bases lining up with TRBD1. Per the germline V gene, CDR1 is SNHLY and CDR2 is FYNNEI. J was trimmed by 4 bases and V by 1 base; bases with no gene match: 4. CDR3 length: 15 amino acids. DNA of the CDR3: TGTGCCAGCAGTGAAGGACAGGGGGGACTCTATGGCTACACCTTC. Protein product: CASSEGQGGLYGYTF. The variable domain in full, completed from reference TRBV2 and TRBJ1-2, reads EPEVTQTPSHQVTQMGQEVILRCVPISNHLYFYWYRQILGQKVEFLVSFYNNEISEKSEIFDDQFSVERPDGSNFTLKIRSTKLEDSAMYFCASSEGQGGLYGYTFGSGTRLTVV.

The chain links TRBV28 to TRBJ1-1; D call uncertain. The germline V gene has CDR1 MDHEN and CDR2 SYDVKM. The CDR3 spans 13 residues. V lost 6 bases and J lost 8, with 16 bases in between. The CDR3 here is CASSPHSPPEAFF. DNA of the CDR3: TGTGCCAGCAGCCCCCACTCGCCGCCCGAAGCTTTCTTT.

The gene calls are TRBV6-1 and TRBJ1-6; no reliable D call. CDR3 length: 17 residues. In germline, CDR1 is MNHNS, CDR2 SASEGT. V was clipped by 1 base and J by 9 bases, with 19 bases between them. The CDR3 DNA reads TGTGCCAGCAGTGAAGACTCGTGGGGTCGTAGGATTTCACCCCTCCACTTT. Protein: CASSEDSWGRRISPLHF.

The rearrangement joins TRBV28 to TRBJ1-1, with D uncertain. V lost 7 bases and J 11 bases, leaving 14 bases between the germline ends. This CDR3 has 11 residues. Germline loops: CDR1 MDHEN, CDR2 SYDVKM. Written as DNA, the CDR3 is TGTGCCAGCACAATCCGTGGAGGTGCTTTCTTT. This translates into CASTIRGGAFF.

The table lists this clone with a count of one. The V call is TRBV5-4, the J call TRBJ2-1; D gene unclear. This CDR3 contains 12 residues. Trimming removed 3 bases at V and 9 bases at J, with 10 bases between. The V gene's germline CDR1 is SGHNT and CDR2 YYREEE (reference sequence). The CDR3 spells CASSSPKGEQFF. Written as DNA, the CDR3 is TGTGCCAGCAGCTCCCCAAAGGGTGAGCAGTTCTTC.

The chain joins TRBV2 to TRBJ2-5; D may match TRBD1 or TRBD2 (5 bases each). This CDR3 has 14 residues. CDR1 and CDR2 (germline): SNHLY, FYNNEI. V was cut by 2 bases and J by 7 bases, with 14 bases left in between. CDR3 in amino acids: CASSEMGTVRTQYF. In nucleotides, the CDR3 is TGTGCCAGCAGTGAAATGGGGACGGTAAGGACCCAGTACTTC.

This sequence joins TRBV5-5 and TRBJ2-1; 8 nucleotides align to TRBD2. After removal of 6 bases from V and 4 bases from J, the junction contained 12 bases not matched to a gene. Germline lookup yields CDR1 SGHKS and CDR2 YYEKEE (reference sequence). The CDR3 is 16 amino acids. The DNA of the CDR3 is TGTGCCAGCAACTTAGTAGCGGGAAGACGTTACAATGAGCAGTTCTTC. This translates into CASNLVAGRRYNEQFF.

CDR3 region: CASSSQQGVTDTQYF. The CDR3 coding sequence is TGTGCCAGCAGTTCCCAGCAGGGGGTCACAGATACGCAGTATTTT. The chain has TRBV6-2 or TRBV6-3 and TRBJ2-3, with 7 bases identical to TRBD1. The CDR3 extends over 15 amino acids. The V gene's germline CDR1 is MNHEY and CDR2 SVGEGT. After removal of 4 bases from V and 2 bases from J, the junction contained 6 bases not matched to a gene.

The rearrangement links TRBV11-3 to TRBJ2-1; TRBD2 matches at 11 bases. This CDR3 comprises 17 residues. Germline values: CDR1 SGHNT, CDR2 YENEEA. Losses at the gene ends were 0 bases for V and 3 bases for J; bases not matched to a gene: 4. CDR3 in DNA: TGTGCCAGCAGCTTAGATCTAGCGGGGGGTTACTACAATGAGCAGTTCTTC. Encoded protein: CASSLDLAGGYYNEQFF.

The chain recombines TRBV7-3 with TRBJ1-1, with 7 nucleotides matching TRBD1. This CDR3 comprises 15 residues. From germline, CDR1 is SGHTA and CDR2 FQGTGA. The V segment lost 5 bases and the J segment 2 bases; nucleotides outside the gene matches: 8. The CDR3: CASSPKTGSNTEAFF. In DNA form, the CDR3 reads TGTGCCAGCAGCCCTAAGACAGGGTCTAACACTGAAGCTTTCTTT.

V usage is TRBV5-4 and J usage is TRBJ2-1; D uncertain. Germline V CDR1 and CDR2: SGHNT, YYREEE (reference sequence). With 4 bases removed from V and 3 bases from J, the gap between germline ends came to 14 bases. CDR3 length: 15 amino acids. The CDR3 DNA sequence: TGTGCCAGCAGCCGCAACTATGATCACTACAATGAGCAGTTCTTC. It is translated as CASSRNYDHYNEQFF.

The chain combines TRBV11-2 with TRBJ2-7; D may be TRBD1 (5 bases). V lost 0 bases to trimming and J lost 0 bases, with 12 bases between them. This CDR3 spans 16 amino acids. The germline gives CDR1 SGHAT, CDR2 FQNNGV. This CDR3 reads CASSLDRQKSSYEQYF. The CDR3 DNA sequence: TGTGCCAGCAGCTTAGATCGACAGAAAAGCTCCTACGAGCAGTACTTC.

A few counts support this clone. This chain joins TRBV7-9 and TRBJ2-5; perhaps TRBD2 as D (5 bases). The ends were cut back, 3 bases at V and 2 bases at J, with 10 bases in the middle. There are 14 residues in the CDR3. Germline CDR1 SEHNR, CDR2 FQNEAQ (reference sequence). CDR3 bases: TGTGCCAGCAGCTTTACGGGGAAGCAAGAGACCCAGTACTTC. Its protein product is CASSFTGKQETQYF.

V is TRBV5-4 and J is TRBJ2-7; TRBD2 agrees at 9 bases. The CDR3 is 15 residues long. Germline CDR1 is SGHNT and CDR2 is YYREEE (reference sequence). V dropped 0 bases and J dropped 3; count of bases not matched to a gene: 4. The CDR3 spells CASSLVLSGSYEQYF. The CDR3 DNA is TGTGCCAGCAGCTTGGTTCTTAGCGGGAGCTACGAGCAGTACTTC. Full variable domain (missing parts from reference TRBV5-4 and TRBJ2-7): ETGVTQSPTHLIKTRGQQVTLRCSSQSGHNTVSWYQQALGQGPQFIFQYYREEENGRGNFPPRFSGLQFPNYSSELNVNALELDDSALYLCASSLVLSGSYEQYFGPGTRLTVT.

The chain uses TRBV28 and TRBJ1-4; D is unclear. The CDR3 extends over 15 amino acids. From germline, CDR1 is MDHEN and CDR2 SYDVKM. Trimming removed 4 bases at V and 6 bases at J, with 15 bases between. CDR3 in amino acids: CASSSYRGAYEKLFF. DNA for the CDR3: TGTGCCAGCAGTTCATACCGGGGAGCGTATGAAAAACTGTTTTTT.

The rearrangement joins TRBV9 to TRBJ1-1, with a possible D match to TRBD1 (5 bases). The germline CDR1 and CDR2 sequences are SGDLS and YYNGEE. The CDR3 totals 18 residues. The V end lost 4 bases, the J end lost 0 bases, and 22 bases lay between the germline ends. The CDR3 is CASSSICRGLIMNTEAFF. The CDR3 nucleotides are TGTGCCAGCAGCTCCATCTGTAGGGGCCTTATTATGAACACTGAAGCTTTCTTT.

In this sample, this clone turned up once. The chain carries TRBV28 and TRBJ2-1; 7 bases agree with TRBD2. CDR1 is MDHEN and CDR2 is SYDVKM in the germline V gene. CDR3 length: 14 residues. Trimming took 6 bases from V and 8 from J; bases not matched to a gene: 10. In DNA, the CDR3 is TGTGCCAGCAGGGCTTATGGGGGGAGGGATGAGCAGTTCTTC. It translates to CASRAYGGRDEQFF. The full variable domain, its missing parts supplied by reference TRBV28 and TRBJ2-1, is DVKVTQSSRYLVKRTGEKVFLECVQDMDHENMFWYRQDPGLGLRLIYFSYDVKMKEKGDIPEGYSVSREKKERFSLILESASTNQTSMYLCASRAYGGRDEQFFGPGTRLTVL.